This T cell receptor beta chain was recorded in a study of shared clonotypes between healthy human individuals. Splitting of each subset's genomic DNA was done evenly across several immunoSEQ plates. Template amounts of roughly 280 ng DNA, approximately 30,000 T cell genomes, were employed in unsorted PBMC replicate PCRs. Here immunoSEQ multiplex PCR was the method, and the copy in TCRdb shows in-frame clones only, minus some. The table has approximately 470,000 clones, approximately 81% seen once; the top ten hold roughly 13%. Germline V lookup: CDR1 SGHTA, CDR2 FQGTGA. The CDR3 consists of 14 residues. With 3 bases clipped from V and 7 bases from J, the junction kept 4 bases outside the gene matches. This clone came up once.

The genes are TRBV7-3 and TRBJ2-1; 9 bases match TRBD2. Sequencing used PBMCs. This sequence originates from a middle-aged woman in good health. Some clones in this sample may be carry-over from other donors' samples. CDR3 region: CASSFAGGKNEQFF. CDR3 sequence (DNA): TGTGCCAGCAGCTTTGCGGGGGGGAAGAATGAGCAGTTCTTC.